This T cell receptor (beta chain) was obtained from a study of T cell changes during pregnancy in multiple sclerosis. Trimming cost V 4 bases and J 5 bases; bases outside gene matches: 4. Germline lookup yields CDR1 KGHSH and CDR2 LQKENI. The CDR3 runs 14 residues. TCRdb's table, derived via immunoSEQ multiplex PCR, lists solely in-frame clones and lacks some. This sample has tens of thousands of clones, with about 91% found just once. This receptor was taken from a female donor in good health, enrolled as a control in a pregnancy study. The chain uses TRBV18 and TRBJ2-1, with 8 bases aligning to TRBD1. The sample consisted of peripheral blood, taken in the second trimester of pregnancy. CDR3 sequence: CASSLQGVDNEQFF. CDR3 nucleotides: TGTGCCAGCTCACTACAGGGGGTTGACAATGAGCAGTTCTTC.